This record looks at one T cell receptor (beta chain) sequence and its context. The record originates from a study of OX40 agonist ivuxolimab in advanced cancers. The repertoire was sequenced with immunoSEQ multiplex PCR; TCRdb's copy has only in-frame clones and lacks some. The sample has about 45,000 clones, 75% to 85% seen once. The CDR3 has 14 residues. CDR1 is SGHNT and CDR2 is YENEEA in the germline V gene. V gave up 5 bases and J gave up 6 bases; unmatched junction bases: 7. This sequence was found in an adult with an advanced solid tumor such as melanoma, head and neck, liver or kidney cancer. Sequencing used CD4+ or CD8+ T cells sorted from blood, obtained in a trial of the OX40 agonist ivuxolimab. The chain joins TRBV11-3 to TRBJ2-3; 8 nucleotides align to TRBD2. In DNA, the CDR3 is TGTGCCAGCAGCCCACCGGGCGGGGGGGATACGCAGTATTTT. Its translation: CASSPPGGGDTQYF.